The next 3 T cell receptor beta chains were all read from a single sample in a study of blood T cell repertoires in COVID-19. TCRdb's copy holds only in-frame clones and misses some; the assay was immunoSEQ multiplex PCR. Among about 120,000 clones, around 70% were seen once, and the ten largest hold more than 5%. The specimen sequenced was peripheral blood. These receptors all come from a man aged 55 to 70 with acute or convalescent COVID-19.

The rearrangement joins TRBV5-1 to TRBJ2-7; D is uncertain. Germline V CDR1 and CDR2: SGHRS, YFSETQ. The ends were cut back, 0 bases at V and 3 bases at J, with 13 bases in the middle. The CDR3 totals 15 residues. CDR3 sequence reads: CASSLEVRPYYEQYF. DNA of the CDR3: TGCGCCAGCAGCTTGGAAGTCCGTCCCTACTACGAGCAGTACTTC.

This chain's CDR3 is CASGGTDRNYGYTF. As DNA, the CDR3 is TGTGCCAGTGGGGGAACGGACAGAAACTATGGCTACACCTTC. This chain uses TRBV19 with TRBJ1-2, with D perhaps TRBD1 (6 bases). This CDR3 has 14 amino acids. V was trimmed by 8 bases and J by 2 bases, leaving 15 bases between them. Per germline, CDR1 LNHDA and CDR2 SQIVND (reference sequence).

The CDR3 sequence is CASSATLTTLNTGELFF. For the CDR3, the DNA is TGCGCCAGCAGCGCAACCTTGACTACCCTGAACACCGGGGAGCTGTTTTTT. The V and J genes are TRBV5-1 and TRBJ2-2, with D possibly being TRBD2 (5 bases). The germline V and J ends were trimmed by 4 bases and 1 base, with 17 bases remaining between them. Germline V gene lookup returns CDR1 SGHRS and CDR2 YFSETQ. This CDR3 is 17 amino acids long.